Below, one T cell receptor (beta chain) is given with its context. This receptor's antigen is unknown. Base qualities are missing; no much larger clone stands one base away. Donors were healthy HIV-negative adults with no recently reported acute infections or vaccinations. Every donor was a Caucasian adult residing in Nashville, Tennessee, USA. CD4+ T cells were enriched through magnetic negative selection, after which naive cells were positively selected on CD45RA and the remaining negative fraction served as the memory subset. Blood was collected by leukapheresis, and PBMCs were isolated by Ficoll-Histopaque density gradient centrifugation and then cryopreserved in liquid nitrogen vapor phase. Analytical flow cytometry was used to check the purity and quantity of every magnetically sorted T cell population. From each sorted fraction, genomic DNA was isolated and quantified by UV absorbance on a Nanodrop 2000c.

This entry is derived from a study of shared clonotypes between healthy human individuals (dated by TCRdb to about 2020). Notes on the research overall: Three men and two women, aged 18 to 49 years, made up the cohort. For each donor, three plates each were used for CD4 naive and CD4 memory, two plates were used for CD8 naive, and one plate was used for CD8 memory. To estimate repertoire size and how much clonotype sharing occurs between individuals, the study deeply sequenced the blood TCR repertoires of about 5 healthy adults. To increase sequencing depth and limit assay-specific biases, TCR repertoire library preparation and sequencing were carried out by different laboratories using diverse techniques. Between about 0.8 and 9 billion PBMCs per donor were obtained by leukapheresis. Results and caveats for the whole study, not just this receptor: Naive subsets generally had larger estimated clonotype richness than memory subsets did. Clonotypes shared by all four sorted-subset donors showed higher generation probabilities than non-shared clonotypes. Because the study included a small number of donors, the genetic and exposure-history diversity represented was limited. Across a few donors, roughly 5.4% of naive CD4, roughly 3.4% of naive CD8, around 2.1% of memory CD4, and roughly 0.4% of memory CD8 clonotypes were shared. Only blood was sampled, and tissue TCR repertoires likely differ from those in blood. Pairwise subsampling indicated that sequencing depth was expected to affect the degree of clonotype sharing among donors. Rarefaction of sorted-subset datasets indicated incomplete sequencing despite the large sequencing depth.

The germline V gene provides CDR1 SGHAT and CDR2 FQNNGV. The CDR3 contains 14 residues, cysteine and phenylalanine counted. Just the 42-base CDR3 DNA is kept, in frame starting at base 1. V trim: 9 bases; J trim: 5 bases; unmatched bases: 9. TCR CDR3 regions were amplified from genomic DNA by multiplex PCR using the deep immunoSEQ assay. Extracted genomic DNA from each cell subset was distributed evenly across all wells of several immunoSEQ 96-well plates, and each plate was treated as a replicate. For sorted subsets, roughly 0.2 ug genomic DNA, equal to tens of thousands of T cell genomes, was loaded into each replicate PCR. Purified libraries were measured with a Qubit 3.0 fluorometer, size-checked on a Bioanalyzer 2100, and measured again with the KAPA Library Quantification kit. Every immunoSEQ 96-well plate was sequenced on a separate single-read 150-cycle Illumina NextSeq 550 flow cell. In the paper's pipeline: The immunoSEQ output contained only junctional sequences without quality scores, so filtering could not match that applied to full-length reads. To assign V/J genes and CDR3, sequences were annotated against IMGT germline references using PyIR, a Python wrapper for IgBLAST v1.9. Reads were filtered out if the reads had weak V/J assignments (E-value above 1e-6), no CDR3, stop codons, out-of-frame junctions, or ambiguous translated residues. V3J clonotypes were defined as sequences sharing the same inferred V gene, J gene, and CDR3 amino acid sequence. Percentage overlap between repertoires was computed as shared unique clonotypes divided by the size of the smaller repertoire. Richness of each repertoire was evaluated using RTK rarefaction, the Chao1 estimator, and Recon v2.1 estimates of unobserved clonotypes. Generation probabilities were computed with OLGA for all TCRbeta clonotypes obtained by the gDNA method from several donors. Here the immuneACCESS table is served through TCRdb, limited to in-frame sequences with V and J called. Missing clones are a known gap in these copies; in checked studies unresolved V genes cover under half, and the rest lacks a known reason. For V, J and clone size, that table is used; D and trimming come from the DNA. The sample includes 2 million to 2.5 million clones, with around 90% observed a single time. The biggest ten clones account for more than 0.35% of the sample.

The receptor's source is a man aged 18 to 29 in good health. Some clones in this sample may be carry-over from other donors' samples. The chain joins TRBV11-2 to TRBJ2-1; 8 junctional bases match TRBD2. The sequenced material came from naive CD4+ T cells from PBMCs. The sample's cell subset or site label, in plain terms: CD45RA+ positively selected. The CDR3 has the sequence CASVFEAGDNEQFF. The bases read TGTGCCAGTGTTTTCGAAGCGGGAGACAATGAGCAGTTCTTC.